This TCR beta chain was retrieved from a study of blood T cell repertoires in COVID-19 (dated by TCRdb to about 2020). Looking at the study overall: Samples from collaborators originated in the United States, Italy and Spain and spanned both the acute and convalescent phases of COVID-19. Where available, HLA class I and class II types were obtained from metadata supplied by the sample provider rather than from assay-based typing. The repertoires were released in a freely available public database meant as a resource for research on the immune response to SARS-CoV-2. Deeply sampled blood TCRbeta repertoires from subjects exposed to, actively infected with, or recovered from COVID-19 were included in the dataset. The material from the prospective study consisted of cDNA or gDNA derived from T cells, B-cell-depleted T cells, or PBMCs. Samples came from the ongoing ImmuneRACE study (first 160 participants) plus 1,254 subjects from 6 global collaborators. A de-identified subject ID, COVID-19 status, age in years and sex were almost always included in the sample metadata.

Points the paper makes about the study in general: How much clinical and demographic metadata was included differed by source and by participant, and the metadata was provided uncurated.

Including cysteine and phenylalanine, the CDR3 has 13 amino acids. Left in the record is the CDR3 DNA by itself, 39 bases read in frame from the first base. Per the germline V gene, MDHEN is the CDR1 and SYDVKM is the CDR2. V is shortened by 7 bases, J by 0 bases, and the region joining them spans 9 bases. The sample holds a few counts of this clone. No cognate antigen has been identified for it. Nothing much larger sits one base from this clone, and base qualities are not available. The immunoSEQ Assay, a bias-controlled multiplex PCR, was used to amplify TCRbeta CDR3 regions from genomic DNA. Concerning the study's data processing: The number of nucleated cells in each sample was estimated from the amplification of reference gene primers within the assay. To quantify the absolute abundance of each unique TCRbeta CDR3 rearrangement, sequence reads were collapsed and filtered. For each sample, productive Simpson clonality was calculated as the square root of Simpson's diversity index over productive rearrangements. TCRdb re-hosts the immuneACCESS table, in-frame sequences only. Its copies lack some clones; in the studies checked, an unresolved V gene accounts for under half of them, and the cause for the rest is not known. D and trimming were read from the DNA, whereas the V and J calls and clone size are those reported in that table. This sample gives just over 40,000 clones in total; about 80% of them show up just once. 2.6% of the sample belongs to the ten largest clones.

Each collaborating institution followed its own protocols to collect whole blood in K2EDTA tubes. For TCRbeta analysis, collaborator samples were shipped as frozen whole blood, as isolated PBMCs, or as DNA extracted from either sample type. The origin of this receptor is a woman aged 60-70 years with acute or convalescent COVID-19. The sequence is built from TRBV28 and TRBJ1-2, with the D gene too uncertain to name. The sequenced material came from peripheral blood. The DNA sequence is TGTGCCAGCACTAAGATAACTAACTATGGCTACACCTTC. This sequence encodes CASTKITNYGYTF.